The 18 T cell receptor beta chains below all came from one sample that was sequenced in a study of T-cell reconstitution after alpha-beta-depleted transplantation in children. General observations from the study: Once a year had passed after transplant, T-cell counts and diversity came mostly from newly produced T cells.

A library of TCRbeta sequences, prepared with unique molecular identifiers, was generated. TCRdb re-called the PCR reads through MiXCR, storing one row per CDR3 protein. The data contain fewer than 350,000 distinct CDR3 sequences, 7.5% to 9% of them seen just once; the ten biggest clones take up 8.5% to 9.5%. Their antigen targets remain unknown. The material sequenced was peripheral blood, taken 360 days after TCRalphabeta/CD19-depleted stem cell transplant. Source of these receptors: a female patient aged 2 to 10 who had a stem cell transplant for Fanconi anemia, so the T cells may come from the graft donor.

Notes on this clonotype: A read error may account for a junction end that differs from germline. The chain uses TRBV20-1 and TRBJ2-7; 10 nucleotides match TRBD1. In germline, CDR1 is DFQATT, CDR2 SNEGSKA (reference sequence). CDR3 length: 15 amino acids. This CDR3 reads CSARDTGQGSYEQYF. The CDR3 DNA sequence: TGCAGTGCAAGAGATACGGGACAGGGGTCCTACGAGCAGTACTTC.

The chain joins TRBV10-3 to TRBJ2-7; maybe TRBD1 (5 bases). CDR1 and CDR2 from the germline V gene are ENHRY and SYGVKD. The CDR3 spans 14 residues. V was pared by 2 bases and J by 2 bases, with 10 bases between. This chain's CDR3 is CAISEVLQAYEQYF. The CDR3 DNA follows: TGTGCCATCAGTGAGGTGTTACAGGCCTACGAGCAGTACTTC.

The chain recombines TRBV5-1 with TRBJ1-1, with D perhaps TRBD1 (5 bases). Trimming cost V 4 bases and J 1 base, with 14 bases left between them. There are 15 residues in the CDR3. Germline CDR1 SGHRS, CDR2 YFSETQ. The CDR3 is CASSTRDPRNTEAFF. CDR3 DNA: TGCGCCAGCAGCACCCGGGACCCTAGGAACACTGAAGCTTTCTTT.

This clonotype was seen ten or more times. This chain uses TRBV3-1 with TRBJ2-6, with a possible D match to TRBD1 (6 bases). In germline, CDR1 is LGHDT, CDR2 YNNKEL (reference sequence). This CDR3 is built from 18 residues. The V and J ends lost 1 base and 0 bases respectively, with 13 bases between them. In DNA, the CDR3 is TGTGCCAGCAGCCAAGGGATATTGGGGGCCTCTGGGGCCAACGTCCTGACTTTC. Amino acids: CASSQGILGASGANVLTF.

In its sample, this clonotype was seen many times. V gene TRBV4-1 combines with J gene TRBJ2-1; no clear D. CDR1 and CDR2 (germline): MGHRA, YSYEKL. The CDR3 totals 14 residues. Trimming shortened V by 0 bases and J by 14 bases, and 17 bases separated the two germline ends. CDR3 amino acids: CASSQDAEMLVEFF. The CDR3 DNA reads TGCGCCAGCAGCCAAGACGCGGAGATGTTAGTTGAGTTCTTC.

This clonotype was observed at least ten times. The rearrangement uses TRBV9 and TRBJ2-2, with 9 nucleotides matching TRBD1. This CDR3 contains 17 residues. Germline assignment: CDR1 SGDLS and CDR2 YYNGEE. Trimming at V came to 4 bases and at J to 8 bases, leaving 15 bases not matched to a gene. The CDR3 reads CASSPLGQGVQFGELFF. The CDR3 nucleotides read TGTGCCAGCAGCCCCTTGGGACAGGGAGTTCAGTTTGGGGAGCTGTTTTTT.

At least ten counts were recorded for this clonotype. The chain couples TRBV15 to TRBJ2-2; D gene unclear. Per germline, CDR1 LNHNV and CDR2 YYDKDF (reference sequence). CDR3 length: 13 amino acids. With 1 base removed from V and 6 bases from J, the gap between germline ends came to 6 bases. Here the CDR3 DNA reads TGTGCCACCAGCAGAGGACGATCCGGGGAGCTGTTTTTT. It specifies CATSRGRSGELFF.

The table lists this clonotype with many counts. The chain combines TRBV11-2 with TRBJ2-1, with D maybe TRBD2 (5 bases). Trimming took 3 bases from V and 9 from J, leaving 9 bases between them. CDR3 length: 12 amino acids. CDR1 and CDR2 (germline): SGHAT, FQNNGV. The CDR3 sequence is CASSLAEGEQFF. The CDR3 DNA follows: TGTGCCAGCAGCTTGGCTGAGGGTGAGCAGTTCTTC.

This clonotype was seen many times. DNA for the CDR3: TGTGCCAGCAGTTTATTTAGGACGTCGTATTGGGATGAGCAGTTCTTC. Its translation: CASSLFRTSYWDEQFF. The chain links TRBV12-3 or TRBV12-4 to TRBJ2-1; the D is unclear. The CDR3 contains 16 residues. With 2 bases removed from V and 8 bases from J, the gap between germline ends came to 19 bases.

This clonotype was seen repeatedly, ten times or more. The V call is TRBV6-5, the J call TRBJ2-3; D gene unclear. The germline V gene encodes CDR1 MNHEY and CDR2 SVGAGI. V lost 6 bases to trimming and J lost 6 bases, with 7 bases between them. The CDR3 extends over 11 amino acids. The CDR3 sequence is CASRDQDTQYF. CDR3 nucleotide sequence: TGTGCCAGCAGAGACCAGGATACGCAGTATTTT.

This clonotype was observed at least ten times. The chain carries TRBV6-2 or TRBV6-3 and TRBJ2-2; D gene uncertain. The CDR3 is made up of 13 amino acids. V dropped 1 base and J dropped 5 bases, with 5 bases sitting between them. The germline CDR1 and CDR2 sequences are MNHEY and SVGEGT. The CDR3 loop reads CASSYFATGELFF. CDR3 nucleotides: TGTGCCAGCAGTTACTTCGCTACCGGGGAGCTGTTTTTT.

The rearrangement joins TRBV3-1 to TRBJ2-7, with D unresolved. V was clipped by 3 bases and J by 3 bases, with 6 bases between them. The CDR3 is 12 amino acids. Per the germline V gene, CDR1 is LGHDT and CDR2 is YNNKEL (reference sequence). The CDR3 region is CASSQPNYEQYF. CDR3 DNA: TGTGCCAGCAGCCAGCCAAACTACGAGCAGTACTTC.

This clonotype occurred a few times. V is TRBV7-2 and J is TRBJ2-7; 7 bases fit TRBD2. This CDR3 is 15 amino acids long. V shed 6 bases and J 2 bases; nucleotides not matched to a gene: 10. Germline values: CDR1 SGHTA, CDR2 FQGNSA. For the CDR3, the DNA is TGTGCCAGCAGACCCGATCCAAGCGGGGCCTACGAGCAGTACTTC. Residues: CASRPDPSGAYEQYF.

The sample holds many counts of this clonotype. The rearrangement joins TRBV29-1 to TRBJ1-1; no clear D gene. Germline CDR1 and CDR2: SQVTM and ANQGSEA. This CDR3 region has 15 residues. V was clipped by 6 bases and J by 0 bases, with 17 bases between them. The CDR3 sequence: CSVPSPGTMNTEAFF. The CDR3 DNA reads TGCAGCGTACCATCCCCAGGAACCATGAACACTGAAGCTTTCTTT.

This clonotype was counted a few times. The CDR3 loop reads CSARGTSYEQYF. DNA for the CDR3: TGCAGTGCTAGAGGGACTAGCTACGAGCAGTACTTC. This chain links TRBV20-1 with TRBJ2-7, with 7 bases matching TRBD2. This CDR3 has 12 residues. J gave up 3 bases and V 1 base, and 0 bases lay outside the gene matches. Germline V lookup: CDR1 DFQATT, CDR2 SNEGSKA (reference sequence).

This clonotype appeared many times. The genes are TRBV15 and TRBJ2-1; TRBD2 is a possible D gene (6 bases). V was clipped by 4 bases and J by 6 bases, with 16 bases between them. The CDR3 is made up of 15 amino acids. Germline V gene sequence: CDR1 LNHNV, CDR2 YYDKDF (reference sequence). CDR3 nucleotides: TGTGCCACCAGCAACGATGGGGGGAGTTTCAATGAGCAGTTCTTC. Translating it yields CATSNDGGSFNEQFF.

This clonotype was picked up many times. This chain connects TRBV12-3 or TRBV12-4 to TRBJ1-4; D is undetermined. Trimming stripped 0 bases from V and 8 bases from J, with 13 bases between. The CDR3 extends over 15 amino acids. The CDR3 region has the DNA TGTGCCAGCAGTTTAGCGAACGTCATAGAGGAAAAACTGTTTTTT. Its protein is CASSLANVIEEKLFF.

V usage is TRBV7-9 and J usage is TRBJ2-5; D remains ambiguous. CDR1 is SEHNR, CDR2 FQNEAQ, per germline (reference sequence). The CDR3 is 15 residues long. The ends were cut back, 2 bases at V and 5 bases at J, with 15 bases in the middle. The CDR3 sequence is CASSLWLPGGETQYF. The CDR3, as DNA: TGTGCCAGCAGCTTATGGCTCCCAGGTGGGGAGACCCAGTACTTC.